A selection of T cell receptor beta chains follows, all from one sample in a study of blood T cells in healthy people across ages. TCRdb re-derived calls from the 5' RACE reads in MiXCR, one entry per CDR3 protein. The table shows about 1.1 million distinct CDR3 sequences, with around two fifths occurring only once. Material for sequencing was blood. These receptors were taken from a young man in good health. Each CDR3 is given with its conserved first and last residue. D genes are given only for firm matches. The listing skips clone size in some rows; elsewhere it reads once, few, many or a size class.

V gene: TRBV27; D gene: .; clone size: few; J gene: TRBJ2-1; CDR3 protein: CASRSQGRNEQFF; CDR3 DNA: TGTGCCAGCAGATCCCAGGGGAGAAATGAGCAGTTCTTC
V gene: TRBV6-6; D gene: .; clone size: .; J gene: TRBJ1-5; CDR3 protein: CASSPPSLEGSNQPQHF; CDR3 DNA: TGTGCCAGCAGCCCACCAAGTTTGGAGGGGAGCAATCAGCCCCAGCATTTT
V gene: TRBV25-1; D gene: TRBD2; clone size: few; J gene: TRBJ2-7; CDR3 protein: CATQVAGDNEQYF; CDR3 DNA: TGTGCCACCCAAGTAGCGGGGGACAATGAGCAGTACTTC
V gene: TRBV2; D gene: .; clone size: .; J gene: TRBJ2-7; CDR3 protein: CASSENWGSGEQYF; CDR3 DNA: TGTGCCAGCAGTGAGAATTGGGGCTCGGGTGAGCAGTACTTC
V gene: TRBV2; D gene: TRBD1; clone size: .; J gene: TRBJ1-2; CDR3 protein: CASSEQGWNYGYTF; CDR3 DNA: TGTGCCAGCAGCGAACAGGGGTGGAACTATGGCTACACCTTC
V gene: TRBV5-1; D gene: TRBD2; clone size: few; J gene: TRBJ2-1; CDR3 protein: CASSPEGLAGDNEQFF; CDR3 DNA: TGCGCCAGCAGCCCAGAGGGACTAGCGGGAGACAATGAGCAGTTCTTC
V gene: TRBV9; D gene: .; clone size: .; J gene: TRBJ1-4; CDR3 protein: CASSVRGGEKLFF; CDR3 DNA: TGTGCCAGCAGCGTCAGGGGCGGGGAAAAACTGTTTTTT
V gene: TRBV5-1; D gene: .; clone size: few; J gene: TRBJ1-2; CDR3 protein: CASSLRAEVNYGYTF; CDR3 DNA: TGCGCCAGCAGCTTGAGGGCAGAAGTTAACTATGGCTACACCTTC
V gene: TRBV25-1; D gene: TRBD2; clone size: .; J gene: TRBJ2-1; CDR3 protein: CASSEFLAGGPNEQFF; CDR3 DNA: TGTGCCAGCAGTGAATTCTTAGCGGGGGGGCCCAATGAGCAGTTCTTC
V gene: TRBV7-9; D gene: .; clone size: once; J gene: TRBJ2-6; CDR3 protein: CASTPPSGYKGDSGANVLTF; CDR3 DNA: TGTGCCAGCACCCCCCCGTCAGGTTATAAGGGTGACTCTGGGGCCAACGTCCTGACTTTC
V gene: TRBV5-1; D gene: .; clone size: many; J gene: TRBJ2-3; CDR3 protein: CASSPTMDTQYF; CDR3 DNA: TGCGCCAGCAGCCCCACCATGGATACGCAGTATTTT
V gene: TRBV27; D gene: TRBD1; clone size: few; J gene: TRBJ2-7; CDR3 protein: CASATGNSYEQYF; CDR3 DNA: TGTGCCAGCGCGACAGGGAACTCCTACGAGCAGTACTTC
V gene: TRBV6-1; D gene: TRBD1; clone size: few; J gene: TRBJ2-1; CDR3 protein: CASSPRTGGRPNEQFF; CDR3 DNA: TGTGCCAGCAGTCCCAGGACAGGGGGACGCCCAAATGAGCAGTTCTTC
V gene: TRBV12-5; D gene: .; clone size: once; J gene: TRBJ1-6; CDR3 protein: CASGLEANSPLHF; CDR3 DNA: TGTGCTAGTGGTTTGGAGGCTAATTCACCCCTCCACTTT
V gene: TRBV7-3; D gene: .; clone size: once; J gene: TRBJ1-6; CDR3 protein: CASSTTSSDSPLHF; CDR3 DNA: TGTGCCAGCAGCACGACTTCTTCGGATTCACCCCTCCACTTT
V gene: TRBV10-3; D gene: .; clone size: once; J gene: TRBJ1-1; CDR3 protein: CAISESIRARGLGVNTEAFF; CDR3 DNA: TGTGCCATCAGTGAGTCGATTCGGGCGAGGGGCTTAGGGGTGAACACTGAAGCTTTCTTT
V gene: TRBV4-2; D gene: .; clone size: .; J gene: TRBJ2-4; CDR3 protein: CASSPKGGDGKNIQYF; CDR3 DNA: TGTGCCAGCAGCCCCAAGGGGGGGGACGGCAAAAACATTCAGTACTTC
V gene: TRBV7-8; D gene: .; clone size: .; J gene: TRBJ1-5; CDR3 protein: CASSFGAGQGYQPQHF; CDR3 DNA: TGTGCCAGCAGCTTTGGGGCCGGGCAGGGGTATCAGCCCCAGCATTTT
V gene: TRBV14; D gene: TRBD2; clone size: few; J gene: TRBJ2-3; CDR3 protein: CASRLSGTSLPDTQYF; CDR3 DNA: TGTGCCAGCAGACTCTCCGGGACTAGTCTCCCAGATACGCAGTATTTT
V gene: TRBV12-3/TRBV12-4; D gene: .; clone size: .; J gene: TRBJ2-1; CDR3 protein: CASSLMGGTYNEQFF; CDR3 DNA: TGTGCCAGCAGTTTAATGGGGGGTACCTACAATGAGCAGTTCTTC
V gene: TRBV20-1; D gene: .; clone size: .; J gene: TRBJ1-5; CDR3 protein: CSATYRGGGYNQPQHF; CDR3 DNA: TGCAGTGCTACTTACCGGGGCGGAGGTTACAATCAGCCCCAGCATTTT
V gene: TRBV9; D gene: TRBD1; clone size: few; J gene: TRBJ2-7; CDR3 protein: CASSVAGQGAEEQYF; CDR3 DNA: TGTGCCAGCAGCGTAGCGGGACAGGGGGCTGAAGAGCAGTACTTC
V gene: TRBV20-1; D gene: .; clone size: few; J gene: TRBJ1-5; CDR3 protein: CSARTGSIVGNQPQHF; CDR3 DNA: TGCAGTGCTAGAACAGGGAGCATTGTAGGCAATCAGCCCCAGCATTTT
V gene: TRBV4-2; D gene: .; clone size: .; J gene: TRBJ1-4; CDR3 protein: CASSQGDRGREKLFF; CDR3 DNA: TGTGCCAGCAGCCAAGGGGATCGGGGTCGCGAAAAACTGTTTTTT
V gene: TRBV7-9; D gene: .; clone size: .; J gene: TRBJ1-2; CDR3 protein: CASDGAGHPNYGYTF; CDR3 DNA: TGTGCCAGCGATGGGGCAGGGCATCCTAACTATGGCTACACCTTC